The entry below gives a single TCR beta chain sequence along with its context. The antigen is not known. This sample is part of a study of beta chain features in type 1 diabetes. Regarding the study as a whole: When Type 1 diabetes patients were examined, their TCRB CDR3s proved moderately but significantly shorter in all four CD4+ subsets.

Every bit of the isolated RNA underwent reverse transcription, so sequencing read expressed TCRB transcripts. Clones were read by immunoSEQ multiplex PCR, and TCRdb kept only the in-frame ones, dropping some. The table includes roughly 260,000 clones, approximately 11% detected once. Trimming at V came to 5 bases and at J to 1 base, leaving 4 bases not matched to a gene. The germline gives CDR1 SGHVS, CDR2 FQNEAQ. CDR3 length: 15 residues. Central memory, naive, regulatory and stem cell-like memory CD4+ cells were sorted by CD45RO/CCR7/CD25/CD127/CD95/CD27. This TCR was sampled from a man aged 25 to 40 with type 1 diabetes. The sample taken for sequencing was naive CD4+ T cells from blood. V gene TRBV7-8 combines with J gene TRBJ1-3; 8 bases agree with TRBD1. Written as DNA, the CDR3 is TGTGCCAGCAGCCTGGACAGGGCGTCTGGAAACACCATATATTTT. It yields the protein CASSLDRASGNTIYF.